This TCR beta chain was captured by sequencing in a study of sequential checkpoint blockade in melanoma. Study-level information: Arm A got nivolumab then ipilimumab; arm B the reverse, 1:1. After both sequences, patients received maintenance nivolumab.

Losses at the gene ends were 5 bases for V and 4 bases for J; bases not matched to a gene: 6. The germline gives CDR1 MRHNA, CDR2 SNTAGT. CDR3 size: 15 residues. Treatment meaning: randomized to nivolumab then ipilimumab (arm A) or the reverse (arm B). Patients had received no earlier DNA-damaging chemotherapy. From thawed PBMCs, live CD3+CD8+ cells negative for CD19 and CD56 were sorted. Profiling relied on immunoSEQ multiplex PCR, and the TCRdb table lists in-frame clones only, not all of them. The repertoire holds around 10,000 clones, with 73% as singletons. The chain links TRBV6-4 to TRBJ2-2, with 8 bases fitting TRBD1. The specimen comprised CD8+ T cells sorted from blood (inferred from file names), sampled from a patient given nivolumab and ipilimumab in sequence. The TCR sequence derives from a human donor with melanoma. The CDR3 loop reads CASSTTGEGTGELFF. The CDR3 coding sequence is TGTGCCAGCAGTACGACAGGGGAAGGCACCGGGGAGCTGTTTTTT.